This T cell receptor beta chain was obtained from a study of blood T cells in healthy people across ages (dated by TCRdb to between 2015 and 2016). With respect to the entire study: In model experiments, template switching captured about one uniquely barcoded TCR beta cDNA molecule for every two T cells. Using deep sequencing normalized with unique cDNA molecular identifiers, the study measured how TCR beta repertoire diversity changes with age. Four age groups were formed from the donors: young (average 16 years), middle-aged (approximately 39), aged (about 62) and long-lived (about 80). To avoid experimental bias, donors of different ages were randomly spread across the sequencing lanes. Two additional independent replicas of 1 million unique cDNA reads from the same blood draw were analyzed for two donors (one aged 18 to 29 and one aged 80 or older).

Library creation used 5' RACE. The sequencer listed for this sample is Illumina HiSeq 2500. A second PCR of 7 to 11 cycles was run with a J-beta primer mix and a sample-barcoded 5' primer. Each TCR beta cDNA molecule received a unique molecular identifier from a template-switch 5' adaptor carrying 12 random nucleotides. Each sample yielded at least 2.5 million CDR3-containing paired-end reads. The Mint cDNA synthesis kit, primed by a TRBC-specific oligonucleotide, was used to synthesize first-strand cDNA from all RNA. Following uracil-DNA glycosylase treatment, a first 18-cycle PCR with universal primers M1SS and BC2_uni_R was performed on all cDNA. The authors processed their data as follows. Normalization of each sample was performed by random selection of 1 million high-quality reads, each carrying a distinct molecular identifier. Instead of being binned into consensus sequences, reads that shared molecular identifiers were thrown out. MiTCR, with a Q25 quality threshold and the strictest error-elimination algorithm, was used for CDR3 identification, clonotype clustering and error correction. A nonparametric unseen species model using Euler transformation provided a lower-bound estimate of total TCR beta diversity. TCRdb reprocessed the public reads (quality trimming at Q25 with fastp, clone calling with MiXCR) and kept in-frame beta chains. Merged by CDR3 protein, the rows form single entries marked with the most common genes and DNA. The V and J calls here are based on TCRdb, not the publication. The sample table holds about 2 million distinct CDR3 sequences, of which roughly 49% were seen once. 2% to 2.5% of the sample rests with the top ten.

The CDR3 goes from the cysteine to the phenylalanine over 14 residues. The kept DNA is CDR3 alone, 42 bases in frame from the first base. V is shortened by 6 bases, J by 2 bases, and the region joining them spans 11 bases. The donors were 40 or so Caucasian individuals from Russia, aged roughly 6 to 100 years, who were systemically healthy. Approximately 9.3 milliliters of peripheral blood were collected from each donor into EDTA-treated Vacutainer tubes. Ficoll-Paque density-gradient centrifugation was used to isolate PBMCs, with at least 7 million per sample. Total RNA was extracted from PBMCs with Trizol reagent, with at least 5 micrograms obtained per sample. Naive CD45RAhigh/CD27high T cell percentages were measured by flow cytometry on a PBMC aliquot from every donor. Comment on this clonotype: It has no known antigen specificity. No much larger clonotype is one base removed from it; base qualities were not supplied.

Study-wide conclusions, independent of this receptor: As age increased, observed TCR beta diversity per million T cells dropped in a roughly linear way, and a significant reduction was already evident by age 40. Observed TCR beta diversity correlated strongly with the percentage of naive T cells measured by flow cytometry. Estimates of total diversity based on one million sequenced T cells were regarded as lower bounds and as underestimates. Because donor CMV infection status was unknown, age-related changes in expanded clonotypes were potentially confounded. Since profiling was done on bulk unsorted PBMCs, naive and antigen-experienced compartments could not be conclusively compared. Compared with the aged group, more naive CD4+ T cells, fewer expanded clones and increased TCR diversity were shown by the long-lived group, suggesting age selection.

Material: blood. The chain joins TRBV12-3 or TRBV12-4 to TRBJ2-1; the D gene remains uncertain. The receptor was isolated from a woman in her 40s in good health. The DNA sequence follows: TGTGCCAGCAGCTCCCAGTTTCCCTACAATGAGCAGTTCTTC. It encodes CASSSQFPYNEQFF.